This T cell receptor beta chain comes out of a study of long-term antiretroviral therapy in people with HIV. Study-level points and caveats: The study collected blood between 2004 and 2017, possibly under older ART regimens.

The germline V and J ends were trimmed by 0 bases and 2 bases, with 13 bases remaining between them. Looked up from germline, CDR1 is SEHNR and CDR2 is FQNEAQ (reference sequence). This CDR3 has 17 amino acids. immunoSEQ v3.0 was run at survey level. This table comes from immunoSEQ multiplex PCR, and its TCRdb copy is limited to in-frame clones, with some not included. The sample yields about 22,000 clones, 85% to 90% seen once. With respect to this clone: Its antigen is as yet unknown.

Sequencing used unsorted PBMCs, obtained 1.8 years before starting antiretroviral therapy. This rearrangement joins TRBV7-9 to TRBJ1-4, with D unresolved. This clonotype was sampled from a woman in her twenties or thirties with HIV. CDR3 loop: CASSLAGRDPTNEKLFF. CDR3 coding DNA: TGTGCCAGCAGCTTAGCCGGGAGGGATCCCACTAATGAAAAACTGTTTTTT.